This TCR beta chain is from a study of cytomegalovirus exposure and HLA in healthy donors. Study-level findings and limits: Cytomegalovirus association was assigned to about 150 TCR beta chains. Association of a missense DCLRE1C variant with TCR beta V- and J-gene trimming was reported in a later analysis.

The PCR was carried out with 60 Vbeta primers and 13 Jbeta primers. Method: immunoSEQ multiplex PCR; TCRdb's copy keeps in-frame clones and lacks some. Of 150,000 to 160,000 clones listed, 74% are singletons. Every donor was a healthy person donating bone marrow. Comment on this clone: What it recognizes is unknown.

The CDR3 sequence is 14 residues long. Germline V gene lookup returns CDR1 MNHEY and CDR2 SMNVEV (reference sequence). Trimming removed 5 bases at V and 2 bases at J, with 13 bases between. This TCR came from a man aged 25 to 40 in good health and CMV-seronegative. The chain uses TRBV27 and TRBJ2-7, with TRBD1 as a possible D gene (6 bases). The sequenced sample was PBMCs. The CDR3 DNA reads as TGTGCCAGCAGTCCTACAGGGATCCCCTACGAGCAGTACTTC. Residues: CASSPTGIPYEQYF.